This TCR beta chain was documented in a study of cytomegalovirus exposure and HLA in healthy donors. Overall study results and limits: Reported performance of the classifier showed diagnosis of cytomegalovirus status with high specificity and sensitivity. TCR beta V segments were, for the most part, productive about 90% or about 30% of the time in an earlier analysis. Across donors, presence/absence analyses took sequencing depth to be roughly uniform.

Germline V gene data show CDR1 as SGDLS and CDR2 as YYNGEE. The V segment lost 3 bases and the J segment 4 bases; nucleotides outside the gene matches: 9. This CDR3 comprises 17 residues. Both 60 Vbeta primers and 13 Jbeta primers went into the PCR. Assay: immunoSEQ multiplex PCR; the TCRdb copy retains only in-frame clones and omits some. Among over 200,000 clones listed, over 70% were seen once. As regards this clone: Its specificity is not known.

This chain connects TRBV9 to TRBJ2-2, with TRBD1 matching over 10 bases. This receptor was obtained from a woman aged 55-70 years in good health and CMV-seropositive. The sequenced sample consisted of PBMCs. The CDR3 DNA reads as TGTGCCAGCAGCGCAACTCCGACAGGGGGCCGCACCGGGGAGCTGTTTTTT. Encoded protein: CASSATPTGGRTGELFF.